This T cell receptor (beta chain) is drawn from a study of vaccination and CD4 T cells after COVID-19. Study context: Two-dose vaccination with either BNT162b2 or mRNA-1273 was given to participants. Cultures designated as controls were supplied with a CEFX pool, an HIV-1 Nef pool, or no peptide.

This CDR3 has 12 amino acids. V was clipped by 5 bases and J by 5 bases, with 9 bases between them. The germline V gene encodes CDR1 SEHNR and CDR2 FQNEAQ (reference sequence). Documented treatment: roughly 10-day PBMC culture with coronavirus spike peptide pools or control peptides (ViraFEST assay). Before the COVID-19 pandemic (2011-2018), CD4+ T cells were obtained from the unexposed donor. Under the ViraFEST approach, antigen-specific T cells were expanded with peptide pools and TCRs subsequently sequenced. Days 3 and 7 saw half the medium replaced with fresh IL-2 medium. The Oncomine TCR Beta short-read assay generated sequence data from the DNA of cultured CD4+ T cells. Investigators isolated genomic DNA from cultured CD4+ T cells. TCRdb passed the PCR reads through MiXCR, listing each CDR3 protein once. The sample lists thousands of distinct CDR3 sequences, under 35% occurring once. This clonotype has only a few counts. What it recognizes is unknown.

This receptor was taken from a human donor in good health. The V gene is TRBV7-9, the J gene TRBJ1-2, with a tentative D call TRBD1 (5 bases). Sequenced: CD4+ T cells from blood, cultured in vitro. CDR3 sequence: CASSPDRYGYTF. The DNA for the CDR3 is TGTGCCAGCAGCCCAGACAGATATGGCTACACCTTC.